A selection of T cell receptor beta chains follows, all from one sample in a study of T cell changes during pregnancy in multiple sclerosis. This table comes from immunoSEQ multiplex PCR, and its TCRdb copy is limited to in-frame clones, with some not included. The repertoire holds about 36,000 clones, with about 92% as singletons. This specimen consisted of CD4+ T cells from peripheral blood mononuclear cells, obtained in the first trimester of pregnancy. All receptors come from a female donor with multiple sclerosis, enrolled in a pregnancy study. Both conserved end residues are part of each CDR3. The D gene is left open where the match is weak. The listing skips clone size in some rows; elsewhere it reads once, few, many or a size class.

abundance: -
d_gene: -
j_gene: TRBJ1-5
v_gene: TRBV7-8
CDR3aa: CASSLGRGGQPQHF
CDR3nt: TGTGCCAGCAGCTTAGGTCGGGGGGGCCAGCCCCAGCATTTT

abundance: -
d_gene: TRBD1
j_gene: TRBJ1-5
v_gene: TRBV29-1
CDR3aa: CSVWTGKDQPQHF
CDR3nt: TGCAGCGTATGGACAGGGAAAGACCAGCCCCAGCATTTT

abundance: -
d_gene: -
j_gene: TRBJ1-6
v_gene: TRBV7-2
CDR3aa: CATQPPGGLNSPLHF
CDR3nt: TGTGCCACCCAACCACCGGGGGGGCTTAATTCACCCCTCCACTTT

abundance: once
d_gene: TRBD1
j_gene: TRBJ2-7
v_gene: TRBV7-3
CDR3aa: CASARDSALGEQYF
CDR3nt: TGTGCCAGTGCCCGGGACAGCGCCCTGGGAGAGCAGTACTTC

abundance: once
d_gene: TRBD2
j_gene: TRBJ2-3
v_gene: TRBV29-1
CDR3aa: CSVKLLAGGLVGTDTQYF
CDR3nt: TGCAGCGTAAAGTTGCTAGCGGGAGGATTGGTGGGCACAGATACGCAGTATTTT

abundance: -
d_gene: TRBD1
j_gene: TRBJ1-6
v_gene: TRBV19
CDR3aa: CASSIDVGQGRSPLHF
CDR3nt: TGTGCCAGTAGTATAGATGTCGGACAGGGTCGTTCACCCCTCCACTTT

abundance: -
d_gene: TRBD1
j_gene: TRBJ1-5
v_gene: TRBV7-8
CDR3aa: CASSRDRALSQPQHF
CDR3nt: TGTGCCAGCAGCCGCGACAGGGCCTTGAGTCAGCCCCAGCATTTT

abundance: few
d_gene: TRBD1
j_gene: TRBJ1-5
v_gene: TRBV18
CDR3aa: CASSPRDRGYPQHF
CDR3nt: TGTGCCAGCTCACCAAGGGACAGGGGTTATCCCCAGCATTTT

abundance: -
d_gene: TRBD2
j_gene: TRBJ2-1
v_gene: TRBV7-9
CDR3aa: CASSTRGLAGGPGEQFF
CDR3nt: TGTGCCAGCAGCACGAGAGGGCTAGCGGGAGGGCCAGGTGAGCAGTTCTTC

abundance: -
d_gene: TRBD1
j_gene: TRBJ1-1
v_gene: TRBV28
CDR3aa: CASSYRDRNTEAFF
CDR3nt: TGTGCCAGCAGTTACCGGGACAGAAACACTGAAGCTTTCTTT

abundance: -
d_gene: TRBD2
j_gene: TRBJ2-1
v_gene: TRBV15
CDR3aa: CATSSSRLAGNEQFF
CDR3nt: TGTGCCACCAGCAGTTCTCGCCTAGCGGGAAATGAGCAGTTCTTC

abundance: -
d_gene: TRBD1
j_gene: TRBJ1-2
v_gene: TRBV6-6
CDR3aa: CASSYSDRAGYGYTF
CDR3nt: TGTGCCAGCAGTTACTCGGACAGGGCGGGCTATGGCTACACCTTC

abundance: -
d_gene: -
j_gene: TRBJ2-3
v_gene: TRBV5-1
CDR3aa: CASSLVLASDTQYF
CDR3nt: TGCGCCAGCAGCTTGGTTTTGGCCTCAGATACGCAGTATTTT

abundance: once
d_gene: -
j_gene: TRBJ1-1
v_gene: TRBV9
CDR3aa: CASSVSGRNTEAFF
CDR3nt: TGTGCCAGCAGTGTCTCAGGGCGAAACACTGAAGCTTTCTTT

abundance: -
d_gene: -
j_gene: TRBJ1-6
v_gene: TRBV7-3
CDR3aa: CASSSQRGSPLHF
CDR3nt: TGTGCCAGCAGCTCTCAACGCGGATCACCCCTCCACTTT

abundance: once
d_gene: TRBD1
j_gene: TRBJ2-1
v_gene: TRBV15
CDR3aa: CATSRDLWTGQSNEQFF
CDR3nt: TGTGCCACCAGCAGAGATCTGTGGACGGGACAGTCCAATGAGCAGTTCTTC